This TCR beta chain was recorded in a study of cytomegalovirus exposure and HLA in healthy donors. Primers included in the PCR were 60 Vbeta and 13 Jbeta primers. Here immunoSEQ multiplex PCR was the method, and the copy in TCRdb shows in-frame clones only, minus some. There are approximately 90,000 clones in the sample; 65% to 85% occur only once, and roughly 3% lies in the top ten. The CDR3 extends over 16 amino acids. The junction had 6 bases not matched to a gene; V was cut back by 5 bases and J by 0 bases. CDR1 and CDR2 (germline): SNHLY, FYNNEI. This rearrangement joins TRBV2 to TRBJ2-3, with 9 bases lining up with TRBD2. What was sequenced was PBMCs. This clonotype was sampled from a man between 35 and 55 years old in good health and CMV-seronegative. This CDR3 reads CASSLKAGGSTDTQYF. The CDR3 nucleotides read TGTGCCAGCAGTTTAAAAGCGGGGGGAAGCACAGATACGCAGTATTTT.